One sample yielded the 31 T cell receptor beta chains listed below, sequenced in a study of shared clonotypes between healthy human individuals. Method: immunoSEQ multiplex PCR; TCRdb's copy keeps in-frame clones and lacks some. This sample carries around 750,000 clones, around 67% of them seen once, and the ten largest clones take 1.5% to 2%. Sequencing was performed on memory CD4+ T cells sorted from blood. As to subset: CD45RA-negative fraction. These receptors were taken from a woman aged 25 to 39 in good health.

This sequence joins TRBV28 and TRBJ2-2; 7 bases agree with TRBD2. V was clipped by 6 bases and J by 10 bases; unmatched bases: 14. The CDR3 contains 15 residues. In germline, CDR1 is MDHEN, CDR2 SYDVKM. Here the CDR3 DNA reads TGTGCCAGCAGACCAAGCTCACCCGGACTAGTGGAGCTGTTTTTT. Residues: CASRPSSPGLVELFF.

The rearrangement uses TRBV6-1 and TRBJ2-5; TRBD2 might be the D (6 bases). The end of the DNA is better explained by TRBJ2-7, so the J call may be wrong. The germline V gene has CDR1 MNHNS and CDR2 SASEGT. CDR3 length: 13 amino acids. CDR3 amino acids: CASSLGTFPEQYF. The DNA for the CDR3 is TGTGCCAGCAGCTTAGGGACTTTCCCCGAGCAGTACTTC.

This chain links TRBV2 with TRBJ2-5, with D unclear. Per the germline V gene, CDR1 is SNHLY and CDR2 is FYNNEI. The CDR3 is 13 amino acids. The V end was cut by 5 bases, the J end by 1 base, with 8 bases between. The CDR3 region has the DNA TGTGCCAGCAGTTCCGACACCCAAGAGACCCAGTACTTC. Protein sequence: CASSSDTQETQYF.

The chain uses TRBV28 and TRBJ1-1; D is possibly TRBD1 (5 bases). V dropped 3 bases and J dropped 4 bases, with 9 bases sitting between them. This CDR3 is 13 amino acids long. CDR1 and CDR2 (germline): MDHEN, SYDVKM. The CDR3 coding sequence is TGTGCCAGCAGTTTTTCAGGGTTCACTGAAGCTTTCTTT. Translating it yields CASSFSGFTEAFF.

The chain has TRBV28 and TRBJ2-1; 11 bases are a match to TRBD2. There are 16 residues in the CDR3. Germline V gives CDR1 MDHEN, CDR2 SYDVKM. With V trimmed by 6 bases and J by 0 bases, 4 bases remained unmatched. The CDR3 sequence is CASRKGTSGSYNEQFF. The CDR3 DNA sequence: TGTGCCAGCAGAAAGGGGACTAGCGGCTCCTACAATGAGCAGTTCTTC.

As regards this clone: This sample also contains other DNA sequences that code for the same CDR3. The chain carries TRBV5-1 and TRBJ1-1; unclear D gene. Germline V gives CDR1 SGHRS, CDR2 YFSETQ. The CDR3 is 13 residues long. V dropped 0 bases and J dropped 1 base, with 4 bases sitting between them. The CDR3 nucleotides are TGCGCCAGCAGCTTGGTATCGAACACTGAAGCTTTCTTT. Translation: CASSLVSNTEAFF.

Worth noting for this clone: The sample carries other DNA sequences with the same CDR3. The chain has TRBV5-1 and TRBJ2-2; D gene unclear. Germline-derived CDR1 and CDR2 are SGHRS and YFSETQ. The germline V and J ends were trimmed by 2 bases and 2 bases, with 7 bases remaining between them. The CDR3 length is 14 residues. CDR3 amino acids: CASSLTENTGELFF. DNA of the CDR3: TGCGCCAGCAGCTTAACTGAAAACACCGGGGAGCTGTTTTTT. Full variable domain (rest looked up from reference TRBV5-1 and TRBJ2-2): KAGVTQTPRYLIKTRGQQVTLSCSPISGHRSVSWYQQTPGQGLQFLFEYFSETQRNKGNFPGRFSGRQFSNSRSEMNVSTLELGDSALYLCASSLTENTGELFFGEGSRLTVL.

There are a few counts of this clone. The chain carries TRBV2 and TRBJ2-2; D gene ambiguous. CDR1 is SNHLY and CDR2 is FYNNEI in the germline V gene. With 6 bases removed from V and 3 bases from J, the gap between germline ends came to 5 bases. The length of the CDR3 is 12 residues. The CDR3 coding sequence is TGTGCCAGCAGATGGGACACCGGGGAGCTGTTTTTT. It encodes CASRWDTGELFF.

On this clone: This may come from a read error, since a much larger clone is one base off. The chain carries TRBV6-5 and TRBJ1-5; 8 nucleotides align to TRBD1. This CDR3 comprises 15 residues. Germline assignment: CDR1 MNHEY and CDR2 SVGAGI. The ends lost 0 bases at V and 2 bases at J; junction bases unmatched: 0. The CDR3 DNA follows: TGTGCCAGCAGTTACTCGACAGGGGGCAATCAGCCCCAGCATTTT. Residues: CASSYSTGGNQPQHF.

The rearrangement joins TRBV9 to TRBJ1-1, with TRBD1 as a possible D gene (6 bases). Germline CDR1 and CDR2: SGDLS and YYNGEE. This CDR3 has 12 residues. Trimming left V 6 bases short and J 4 bases short, with 10 bases between. The CDR3 region has the DNA TGTGCCAGCAAGCAGGGGACCACTGAAGCTTTCTTT. Amino acid sequence: CASKQGTTEAFF.

V is TRBV7-7 and J is TRBJ2-5, with D uncertain. Matching the DNA end better, TRBJ2-7 makes the J call doubtful. Per the germline V gene, CDR1 is SSHAT and CDR2 is FNYEAQ (reference sequence). The CDR3 extends over 14 amino acids. CDR3 sequence (DNA): TGTGCCAGCAGCTTTGGGTTGGGTAACTACGAGCAGTACTTC. The encoded protein is CASSFGLGNYEQYF.

The rearrangement uses TRBV9 and TRBJ2-7; 9 bases align to TRBD1. CDR1 SGDLS and CDR2 YYNGEE come from the germline V gene. The CDR3 consists of 19 residues. V dropped 3 bases and J dropped 1; count of bases not matched to a gene: 17. The CDR3 nucleotides are TGTGCCAGCAGCGGATTACCGGGACAGGGAGGATTCCGATCCTACGAGCAGTACTTC. It codes for CASSGLPGQGGFRSYEQYF.

This chain uses TRBV15 with TRBJ1-2; 7 nucleotides line up with TRBD1. Germline assignment: CDR1 LNHNV and CDR2 YYDKDF (reference sequence). Trimming at V came to 2 bases and at J to 2 bases, leaving 5 bases not matched to a gene. The CDR3 has 15 amino acids. The CDR3 DNA is TGTGCCACCAGCAGACTCGGGACAGCGAACTATGGCTACACCTTC. Its translation is CATSRLGTANYGYTF.

The chain employs TRBV6-8 and TRBJ2-3, with D uncertain. This CDR3 has 11 amino acids. Deletions cut 6 bases from V and 5 bases from J, with 6 bases between. The germline V gene has CDR1 MNHGY and CDR2 SAAAGT. The CDR3 here is CASRHRDTQYF. DNA for the CDR3: TGTGCCAGCAGGCATAGAGATACGCAGTATTTT.

This clone appeared a single time. The chain links TRBV2 to TRBJ2-3; D is unresolved. CDR3 length equals 15 residues. V was trimmed by 6 bases and J by 1 base, leaving 14 bases between them. Germline V gene data show CDR1 as SNHLY and CDR2 as FYNNEI. This CDR3 is CASSDPLSRTDTQYF. DNA of the CDR3: TGTGCCAGCAGCGATCCCCTTAGCCGCACAGATACGCAGTATTTT.

The DNA for the CDR3 is TGCGCCAGCAGCTTGGGACTAGCTTACAATGAGCAGTTCTTC. Translation: CASSLGLAYNEQFF. The chain links TRBV5-1 to TRBJ2-1, with 7 bases aligning to TRBD2. Germline trimming cut 0 bases from V and 4 bases from J; bases unmatched to any gene: 1. In germline, CDR1 is SGHRS, CDR2 YFSETQ. This CDR3 has 14 residues. Full variable domain (remainder filled in from reference TRBV5-1 and TRBJ2-1): KAGVTQTPRYLIKTRGQQVTLSCSPISGHRSVSWYQQTPGQGLQFLFEYFSETQRNKGNFPGRFSGRQFSNSRSEMNVSTLELGDSALYLCASSLGLAYNEQFFGPGTRLTVL.

This rearrangement joins TRBV18 to TRBJ1-1; 7 nucleotides line up with TRBD1. Trimming took 1 base from V and 7 from J; bases not matched to a gene: 3. The CDR3 runs to 13 residues. Germline V gives CDR1 KGHSH, CDR2 LQKENI. The CDR3 reads CASSPRQGLEAFF. The CDR3 DNA sequence: TGTGCCAGCTCACCACGACAGGGCCTTGAAGCTTTCTTT.

This clone has a handful of counts. V gene TRBV11-2 combines with J gene TRBJ1-2, with 7 bases identical to TRBD1. Looked up from germline, CDR1 is SGHAT and CDR2 is FQNNGV. V dropped 0 bases and J dropped 3; count of bases not matched to a gene: 1. This CDR3 has 14 amino acids. As DNA, the CDR3 is TGTGCCAGCAGCTTAGATACAGGGGACTATGGCTACACCTTC. This sequence encodes CASSLDTGDYGYTF.

The table lists this clone with a count of one. This chain uses TRBV28 with TRBJ2-5; possibly TRBD1 for D (6 bases). CDR1 is MDHEN, CDR2 SYDVKM, per germline. The CDR3 has 16 amino acids. V gave up 1 base and J gave up 5 bases, with 17 bases separating them. The chain's CDR3 is CASSLSPGVLGETQYF. The CDR3 DNA sequence: TGTGCCAGCAGTTTATCTCCAGGGGTGTTGGGTGAGACCCAGTACTTC.

The chain combines TRBV5-1 with TRBJ1-2; D uncertain. V was pared by 0 bases and J by 2 bases, with 5 bases between. CDR3 size: 13 residues. CDR1 and CDR2 from the germline V gene are SGHRS and YFSETQ. CDR3 in amino acids: CASSLGVNYGYTF. CDR3 sequence (DNA): TGCGCCAGCAGCTTGGGGGTGAACTATGGCTACACCTTC.

The gene calls are TRBV14 and TRBJ2-7; no definite D call. V was clipped by 1 base and J by 7 bases, with 11 bases between them. The CDR3 consists of 13 residues. The germline gives CDR1 SGHDN, CDR2 FVKESK. Here the CDR3 reads CASSQAPELEQYF. CDR3 sequence (DNA): TGTGCCAGCAGCCAAGCACCTGAACTGGAGCAGTACTTC. Filled out from reference TRBV14 and TRBJ2-7, the complete variable domain reads EAGVTQFPSHSVIEKGQTVTLRCDPISGHDNLYWYRRVMGKEIKFLLHFVKESKQDESGMPNNRFLAERTGGTYSTLKVQPAELEDSGVYFCASSQAPELEQYFGPGTRLTVT.

The V call is TRBV6-1, the J call TRBJ2-6; D is undetermined. CDR1 and CDR2 (germline): MNHNS, SASEGT. The germline V and J ends were trimmed by 2 bases and 0 bases, with 5 bases remaining between them. The CDR3 spans 15 residues. The CDR3 bases are TGTGCCAGCAGTGAACAGGACTCTGGGGCCAACGTCCTGACTTTC. Translating it yields CASSEQDSGANVLTF.

The chain recombines TRBV5-4 with TRBJ1-2; 9 bases line up with TRBD1. The CDR3 covers 14 residues. CDR1 SGHNT and CDR2 YYREEE come from the germline V gene (reference sequence). V was pared by 2 bases and J by 6 bases, with 5 bases of the junction left unmatched. CDR3: CASSLNRGLNGYTF. The CDR3 bases are TGTGCCAGCAGCTTAAACAGGGGGCTCAATGGCTACACCTTC.

In this sample, this clone turned up once. V gene TRBV6-1 combines with J gene TRBJ1-4, with D perhaps TRBD1 (6 bases). CDR1 and CDR2 from the germline V gene are MNHNS and SASEGT. CDR3 length equals 15 residues. V was trimmed by 6 bases and J by 8 bases, leaving 19 bases between them. CDR3 sequence: CASRDDRGGGEKLFF. The CDR3 DNA reads as TGTGCCAGCAGAGACGACCGCGGGGGCGGGGAAAAACTGTTTTTT.

Only a few counts were recorded for this clone. The chain has TRBV5-1 and TRBJ2-1; either TRBD1 or TRBD2 may supply D (6 bases each). This CDR3 contains 15 residues. With 0 bases removed from V and 10 bases from J, the gap between germline ends came to 17 bases. CDR1 is SGHRS, CDR2 YFSETQ, per germline. The CDR3 is CASSLVSGAQGEQFF. In DNA form, the CDR3 reads TGCGCCAGCAGCTTGGTGTCGGGGGCTCAAGGGGAGCAGTTCTTC.

The J gene is TRBJ1-1, the V gene TRBV10-2; the D gene is possibly TRBD1 (5 bases). V was trimmed by 5 bases and J by 1 base, leaving 17 bases between them. The CDR3 extends over 16 amino acids. The germline gives CDR1 WSHSY, CDR2 SAAADI. The CDR3 DNA is TGCGCCAGCAGTCACTTCCCCTCAGGGCGGAACACTGAAGCTTTCTTT. As protein: CASSHFPSGRNTEAFF.

V and J are TRBV6-6 and TRBJ2-7; TRBD1 matches 8 bases. Losses at the gene ends were 7 bases for V and 5 bases for J; bases not matched to a gene: 13. The CDR3 has 15 residues. Germline lookup yields CDR1 MNHNY and CDR2 SVGAGI (reference sequence). The DNA of the CDR3 is TGTGCCAGCAAATTATCAGGGGGCGACTATCACGAGCAGTACTTC. Protein product: CASKLSGGDYHEQYF.

This chain connects TRBV28 to TRBJ1-1; perhaps TRBD1 as D (5 bases). The CDR3 sequence is 13 residues long. The ends were cut back, 7 bases at V and 5 bases at J, with 14 bases in the middle. Germline V gene sequence: CDR1 MDHEN, CDR2 SYDVKM. The CDR3 here is CASTERGATEAFF. CDR3 nucleotides: TGTGCCAGCACCGAGAGGGGAGCGACTGAAGCTTTCTTT. Full variable domain (missing parts from reference TRBV28 and TRBJ1-1): DVKVTQSSRYLVKRTGEKVFLECVQDMDHENMFWYRQDPGLGLRLIYFSYDVKMKEKGDIPEGYSVSREKKERFSLILESASTNQTSMYLCASTERGATEAFFGQGTRLTVV.

This clone showed up many times. V and J are TRBV10-3 and TRBJ1-3, with D possibly TRBD1 on 5 matching bases. V dropped 6 bases and J dropped 0 bases, with 9 bases sitting between them. The CDR3 is 14 amino acids. Germline V gene data show CDR1 as ENHRY and CDR2 as SYGVKD. The DNA for the CDR3 is TGTGCCATCAGAGACAGTACCTCTGGAAACACCATATATTTT. Encoded protein: CAIRDSTSGNTIYF.

The chain carries TRBV18 and TRBJ2-1; 7 bases agree with TRBD1. Trimming removed 2 bases from V and 4 bases from J; junction bases left unmatched: 5. The CDR3 spans 15 residues. The germline V gene has CDR1 KGHSH and CDR2 LQKENI. Here the CDR3 reads CASSPGSGGYNEQFF. The CDR3 DNA follows: TGTGCCAGCTCACCAGGGTCAGGGGGTTACAATGAGCAGTTCTTC.

The count of this clone is one. V gene TRBV19 combines with J gene TRBJ1-2; D ambiguous. Trimming pared 5 bases from V and 5 bases from J, leaving 12 bases between. Germline values: CDR1 LNHDA, CDR2 SQIVND (reference sequence). The CDR3 runs 13 residues. CDR3 amino acids: CASSDQGRYGYTF. For the CDR3, the DNA is TGTGCCAGTAGTGATCAAGGACGGTATGGCTACACCTTC.